This passage covers 10 T cell receptor beta chains from one sample sequenced in a study of T cells in Graves' hyperthyroidism and ophthalmopathy. TCR beta CDR3 regions were amplified from RNA transcripts. When the TCR CDR3 underwent first-round RT-PCR, the HTBI primer set was used. TCRdb re-called the multiplex PCR reads through MiXCR, storing one row per CDR3 protein. The sample carries about 300,000 distinct CDR3 sequences, roughly 13% recorded once. Sequencing used blood. All receptors come from a woman aged 40 to 50 with Graves' hyperthyroidism.

In this sample, this clonotype turned up many times. The gene calls are TRBV20-1 and TRBJ1-1; no reliable D call. The germline V gene has CDR1 DFQATT and CDR2 SNEGSKA (reference sequence). The CDR3 spans 11 residues. Between the trimmed V and J ends, which lost 5 bases and 6 bases, there was a span of 10 bases. The CDR3 DNA reads TGCAGTGCTTCCAGGTCTCCTGAAGCTTTCTTT. It is translated as CSASRSPEAFF.

In its sample, this clonotype was seen many times. The rearrangement links TRBV7-9 to TRBJ1-4; no reliable D call. Trimming shortened V by 7 bases and J by 2 bases, and 11 bases separated the two germline ends. Per germline, CDR1 SEHNR and CDR2 FQNEAQ (reference sequence). The CDR3 loop spans 14 amino acids. In nucleotides, the CDR3 is TGTGCCAGCACGCCTGGGGATACTAATGAAAAACTGTTTTTT. Its translation: CASTPGDTNEKLFF.

This clonotype has ten or more counts. V and J are TRBV28 and TRBJ2-7; D call uncertain. Germline V gene sequence: CDR1 MDHEN, CDR2 SYDVKM. Trimming took 8 bases from V and 3 from J, leaving 11 bases between them. The CDR3 spans 12 residues. The CDR3 DNA follows: TGTGCCAGCTGGTCGGGTAACTACGAGCAGTACTTC. Translated, it gives CASWSGNYEQYF. Combining the CDR3 with reference TRBV28 and TRBJ2-7 gives the whole variable domain DVKVTQSSRYLVKRTGEKVFLECVQDMDHENMFWYRQDPGLGLRLIYFSYDVKMKEKGDIPEGYSVSREKKERFSLILESASTNQTSMYLCASWSGNYEQYFGPGTRLTVT.

V and J are TRBV4-1 and TRBJ2-2; 10 nucleotides line up with TRBD2. Trimming took 1 base from V and 6 from J; bases not matched to a gene: 8. The CDR3 length is 17 residues. CDR1 MGHRA and CDR2 YSYEKL come from the germline V gene. The CDR3: CASSQGPGTSDPGELFF. The CDR3 DNA reads as TGCGCCAGCAGCCAAGGCCCCGGGACTAGCGATCCCGGGGAGCTGTTTTTT.

This rearrangement joins TRBV14 to TRBJ2-6; D unresolved. The V end lost 2 bases, the J end lost 2 bases, and 10 bases lay between the germline ends. From germline, CDR1 is SGHDN and CDR2 FVKESK. This CDR3 region has 16 residues. In DNA form, the CDR3 reads TGTGCCAGCAGCCAATCCGGAAGCCCTGGGGCCAACGTCCTGACTTTC. This gives the protein CASSQSGSPGANVLTF.

Only a few counts were recorded for this clonotype. J is TRBJ2-3 and V is TRBV29-1; D may correspond to TRBD1 or TRBD2 (5 bases each). Trimming pared 7 bases from V and 6 bases from J, leaving 14 bases between. CDR3 length equals 12 residues. Germline lookup yields CDR1 SQVTM and CDR2 ANQGSEA. The CDR3 loop is CSEKRGADTQYF. The CDR3 DNA is TGCAGCGAAAAGAGGGGAGCGGATACGCAGTATTTT.

CDR3 loop: CASSQGGTGGAGQPQHF. The CDR3 DNA reads as TGTGCCAGCAGCCAAGGAGGGACAGGGGGCGCCGGTCAGCCCCAGCATTTT. The chain is built from TRBV3-1 and TRBJ1-5; 12 bases map to TRBD1. CDR3 length: 17 amino acids. The germline V gene encodes CDR1 LGHDT and CDR2 YNNKEL (reference sequence). Germline trimming cut 1 base from V and 6 bases from J; bases unmatched to any gene: 7.

This clonotype was picked up many times. The V gene is TRBV20-1, the J gene TRBJ1-1; possibly TRBD1 for D (5 bases). The CDR3 totals 13 residues. Deletions cut 1 base from V and 1 base from J, with 7 bases between. From germline, CDR1 is DFQATT and CDR2 SNEGSKA (reference sequence). CDR3 DNA: TGCAGTGCTAGAGGGGGCACGAACACTGAAGCTTTCTTT. It specifies CSARGGTNTEAFF.

This clonotype was seen a few times. The rearrangement links TRBV6-1 to TRBJ2-3, with TRBD2 as a possible D gene (5 bases). The germline CDR1 and CDR2 sequences are MNHNS and SASEGT. CDR3 length equals 15 residues. V lost 5 bases to trimming and J lost 4 bases, with 16 bases between them. The CDR3 sequence: CASSRAERVSDTQYF. The CDR3, as DNA: TGTGCCAGCAGTAGAGCGGAGAGGGTCTCAGATACGCAGTATTTT.

This clonotype was seen at least ten times. The J gene is TRBJ2-5, the V gene TRBV6-2 or TRBV6-3, with 7 bases identical to TRBD2. Per the germline V gene, CDR1 is MNHEY and CDR2 is SVGEGT. This CDR3 has 18 residues. Trimming took 5 bases from V and 5 from J; bases not matched to a gene: 20. Here the CDR3 DNA reads TGTGCCAGCAGTCGCCGCGACAGTCTAGCGGAGAGGGCGGAGACCCAGTACTTC. The encoded protein is CASSRRDSLAERAETQYF.